A single sample gave rise to the 5 T cell receptor beta chains below, sequenced in a study of Graves' ophthalmopathy and Graves' hyperthyroidism. The authors amplified TCR beta CDR3 regions, and they did so from RNA transcripts for repertoire sequencing. Second-round multiplex PCR followed a first-round RT-PCR using HTBI primers. TCRdb reprocessed the multiplex PCR reads via MiXCR and lists one record per CDR3 protein. The sample has 450,000 to 600,000 distinct CDR3 sequences, about 40% seen once. Specimen: peripheral blood or thyroid tissue (not recorded which). Receptor source: an adult man with Graves' hyperthyroidism.

This clonotype has a count of ten or more. The chain links TRBV20-1 to TRBJ2-2; 7 nucleotides line up with TRBD1. Trimming took 6 bases from V and 4 from J; bases not matched to a gene: 11. The germline gives CDR1 DFQATT, CDR2 SNEGSKA (reference sequence). The CDR3 totals 15 residues. CDR3 bases: TGCAGTGCGGCGACAGGGATCAGGAGCACCGGGGAGCTGTTTTTT. It codes for CSAATGIRSTGELFF.

In the case of this clonotype: A much larger clone lies a single base off, so this may be a read error. The genes are TRBV20-1 and TRBJ1-5; D is uncertain. Germline-derived CDR1 and CDR2 are DFQATT and SNEGSKA (reference sequence). The CDR3 is 16 residues long. Written as DNA, the CDR3 is TGCGGTGCTAGAGATGCAGAAGGGAAACTCGAGCAGCCCCAGCATTTT. This encodes CGARDAEGKLEQPQHF.

Concerning this clonotype itself: One base away lies a much larger clone, so this may be a sequencing read error. The chain recombines TRBV12-3 or TRBV12-4 with TRBJ1-3; 7 bases map to TRBD1. After removal of 0 bases from V and 8 bases from J, the junction contained 7 bases not matched to a gene. The CDR3 length is 15 residues. The CDR3 nucleotides read TGTGCCAGCAGTTTAGCGAGGGGGCGCGGAGACACCATATATTTT. Encoded protein: CASSLARGRGDTIYF.

This sequence joins TRBV29-1 and TRBJ2-3; D is perhaps TRBD2 (5 bases). This CDR3 has 14 residues. Germline CDR1 and CDR2: SQVTM and ANQGSEA. V was shortened by 7 bases and J by 0 bases, with 14 bases between the two germline ends. The CDR3 here is CSAPTGGSTDTQYF. The CDR3 coding sequence is TGCAGCGCCCCGACTGGCGGGAGCACAGATACGCAGTATTTT.

As concerns this clonotype: This sequence may be a read error, since a much larger clone differs from it by one base. The CDR3 here is CASSFRRGSYGQYF. DNA for the CDR3: TGTGCCAGCAGTTTTCGACGGGGTTCCTACGGGCAGTACTTC. The rearrangement joins TRBV7-9 to TRBJ2-7, with D possibly TRBD2 on 5 matching bases. CDR1 is SEHNR and CDR2 is FQNEAQ in the germline V gene (reference sequence). The CDR3 length is 14 residues.